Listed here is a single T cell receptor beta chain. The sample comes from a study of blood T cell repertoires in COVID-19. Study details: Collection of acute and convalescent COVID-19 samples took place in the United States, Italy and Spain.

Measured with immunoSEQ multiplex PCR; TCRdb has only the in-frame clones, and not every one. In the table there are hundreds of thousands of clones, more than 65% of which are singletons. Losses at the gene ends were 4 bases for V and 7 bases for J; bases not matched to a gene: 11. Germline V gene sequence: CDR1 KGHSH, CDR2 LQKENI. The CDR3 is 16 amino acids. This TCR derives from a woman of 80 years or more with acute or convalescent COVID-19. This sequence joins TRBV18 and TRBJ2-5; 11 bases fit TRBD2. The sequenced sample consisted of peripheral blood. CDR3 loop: CASSLPIAGGPGTQYF. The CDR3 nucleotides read TGTGCCAGCTCACTCCCCATAGCGGGGGGGCCGGGGACCCAGTACTTC.